The 8 T cell receptor beta chains below all came from one sample that was sequenced in a study of PD-L1 blockade in urothelial cancer (dated by TCRdb to 2017 to 2019). The sample's time point label, in plain terms: peripheral blood 6 weeks after treatment start. The library was obtained by the immunoSEQ multiplex PCR assay. TCRdb re-hosts the immuneACCESS table, in-frame sequences only. Its copies lack some clones; in the studies checked, an unresolved V gene accounts for under half of them, and the cause for the rest is not known. Present in this sample are roughly 120,000 clones, roughly 89% of which were seen just once. About 1.5% of the sample rests with the top ten. The sequencing here drew on PBMCs, taken around atezolizumab (anti-PD-L1) treatment. The receptors were sampled from a man between 60 and 75 years old with urothelial cancer.

In its sample, this clone was seen a few times. The chain's CDR3 is CASSLFDRDYGYTF. CDR3 DNA sequence: TGCGCCAGCAGCCTCTTCGACAGGGACTATGGCTACACCTTC. The chain couples TRBV4-1 to TRBJ1-2; 7 nucleotides agree with TRBD1. The V segment lost 4 bases and the J segment 3 bases; nucleotides outside the gene matches: 5. The length of the CDR3 is 14 residues. Germline V gives CDR1 MGHRA, CDR2 YSYEKL.

This clone is a singleton in its sample. This chain joins TRBV4-2 and TRBJ2-7; 9 bases match TRBD1. Germline lookup yields CDR1 LGHNA and CDR2 YNFKEQ. This CDR3 has 14 residues. J was trimmed by 3 bases and V by 1 base; bases with no gene match: 1. Here the CDR3 DNA reads TGTGCCAGCAGCCAAGGGGGACAGGGCTACGAGCAGTACTTC. Its translation is CASSQGGQGYEQYF.

The chain joins TRBV5-1 to TRBJ2-7, with 7 positions matching TRBD2. The germline CDR1 and CDR2 sequences are SGHRS and YFSETQ. This CDR3 has 13 amino acids. After removal of 0 bases from V and 5 bases from J, the junction contained 2 bases not matched to a gene. The CDR3 protein is CASSLGEGHEQYF. The CDR3 nucleotides are TGCGCCAGCAGCTTGGGGGAGGGCCACGAGCAGTACTTC.

V gene TRBV6-6 combines with J gene TRBJ2-7; 14 bases fit TRBD2. This CDR3 is built from 16 residues. The J segment lost 3 bases and the V segment lost 10 bases, leaving 11 bases of the junction unmatched. Per the germline V gene, CDR1 is MNHNY and CDR2 is SVGAGI (reference sequence). The CDR3 DNA follows: TGTGCCATCGCGACTAGCGGGAGGGCCGGTTTCTACGAGCAGTACTTC. It yields the protein CAIATSGRAGFYEQYF.

This clone was found once. The chain uses TRBV28 and TRBJ2-4; TRBD2 matches 9 bases. There are 16 residues in the CDR3. V shed 5 bases, J shed 0 bases, and the junction held 5 bases outside the gene matches. Germline CDR1 reads MDHEN; CDR2 reads SYDVKM. CDR3 region: CASSVGTSPAKNIQYF. The CDR3, as DNA: TGTGCCAGCAGTGTTGGGACTAGCCCAGCCAAAAACATTCAGTACTTC.

The V and J genes are TRBV10-3 and TRBJ2-7, with 8 bases lining up with TRBD2. The CDR3 runs to 14 residues. CDR1 and CDR2 from the germline V gene are ENHRY and SYGVKD. J was trimmed by 0 bases and V by 6 bases; bases with no gene match: 4. CDR3 DNA sequence: TGTGCCATCAGGCGGGGGGCAGGCTCCTACGAGCAGTACTTC. It translates to CAIRRGAGSYEQYF.

The chain has TRBV6-4 and TRBJ1-5; D is unclear. CDR3 length: 13 residues. The germline CDR1 and CDR2 sequences are MRHNA and SNTAGT. V gave up 4 bases and J gave up 0 bases, with 4 bases separating them. The CDR3 loop is CASSVDSNQPQHF. Here the CDR3 DNA reads TGTGCCAGCAGTGTAGATAGCAATCAGCCCCAGCATTTT.

This chain links TRBV12-5 with TRBJ1-5; 12 positions match TRBD1. This CDR3 region has 19 residues. With 2 bases clipped from V and 2 bases from J, the junction kept 10 bases outside the gene matches. Germline V gene sequence: CDR1 LGHNT, CDR2 FRNRAP. CDR3 nucleotides: TGTGCTAGTGGTTTGATAGCCGGGACAGGGGGCTTAGGCAATCAGCCCCAGCATTTT. Its protein is CASGLIAGTGGLGNQPQHF.